The rows below give T cell receptor beta chains drawn from one sample of a study of blood T cell repertoires in COVID-19. This table comes from immunoSEQ multiplex PCR, and its TCRdb copy is limited to in-frame clones, with some not included. The sample consists of a few hundred thousand clones, 88% of them appearing once. Sequences were obtained from peripheral blood. These receptors were taken from a man between 65 and 85 years old with acute or convalescent COVID-19. Both conserved end residues are part of each CDR3. D genes are given only for firm matches. Clone size is stated in some rows and not others, as once, few, many or a class when expanded.

j_call | v_call | d_call | clone_size | cdr3_aa | cdr3_nt
TRBJ1-1 | TRBV5-1 | NA | NA | CASSLYTTNTEAFF | TGCGCCAGCAGCTTGTACACCACGAACACTGAAGCTTTCTTT
TRBJ2-1 | TRBV7-2 | NA | NA | CATAQVGGYNEQFF | TGTGCCACCGCCCAGGTGGGAGGCTACAATGAGCAGTTCTTC
TRBJ2-1 | TRBV29-1 | TRBD1 | NA | CSVGGQGDLYNEQFF | TGCAGCGTTGGGGGACAGGGGGACCTCTACAATGAGCAGTTCTTC
TRBJ2-7 | TRBV5-4 | NA | NA | CASSPGGLTYEQYF | TGTGCCAGCAGCCCCGGAGGCCTCACTTACGAGCAGTACTTC
TRBJ2-7 | TRBV30 | NA | few | CAWSWGEEQYF | TGTGCCTGGAGTTGGGGGGAAGAGCAGTACTTC
TRBJ2-5 | TRBV7-3 | TRBD1 | few | CASSSTGTGRETQYF | TGTGCCAGCAGCTCCACCGGGACAGGAAGGGAGACCCAGTACTTC
TRBJ2-1 | TRBV5-1 | TRBD1 | NA | CASSLRTGTYNEQFF | TGCGCCAGCAGCCTCCGGACAGGGACCTACAATGAGCAGTTCTTC
TRBJ2-1 | TRBV12-3/TRBV12-4 | NA | NA | CASSSVDNEQFF | TGTGCCAGCAGTTCGGTAGACAATGAGCAGTTCTTC
TRBJ1-3 | TRBV5-6 | NA | NA | CASSPTTGQGNTIYF | TGTGCCAGCAGCCCAACTACAGGGCAAGGAAACACCATATATTTT
TRBJ2-1 | TRBV5-1 | NA | once | CASSLGNGYNEQFF | TGCGCCAGCAGTCTCGGGAATGGATACAATGAGCAGTTCTTC
TRBJ2-7 | TRBV15 | TRBD2 | NA | CATSRSSGKTYEQYF | TGTGCCACCAGCAGATCCAGCGGGAAGACCTACGAGCAGTACTTC
TRBJ1-4 | TRBV6-5 | TRBD1 | NA | CASSRTGPNEKLFF | TGTGCCAGCAGCAGGACAGGGCCAAATGAAAAACTGTTTTTT
TRBJ1-5 | TRBV7-9 | NA | once | CASSLGDNLGNQPQHF | TGTGCCAGCAGCTTAGGGGACAATTTGGGCAATCAGCCCCAGCATTTT
TRBJ1-5 | TRBV6-5 | NA | NA | CASMWGGNQPQHF | TGTGCCAGCATGTGGGGGGGCAATCAGCCCCAGCATTTT
TRBJ1-5 | TRBV20-1 | NA | NA | CSASRVNSNQPQHF | TGCAGTGCTAGTCGGGTAAATAGCAATCAGCCCCAGCATTTT
TRBJ2-2 | TRBV7-3 | NA | NA | CASSLISNTGELFF | TGTGCCAGCAGCTTAATTAGTAACACCGGGGAGCTGTTTTTT
TRBJ2-1 | TRBV7-9 | TRBD2 | NA | CASSIAGVRYNEQFF | TGTGCCAGCAGCATAGCGGGAGTTAGGTACAATGAGCAGTTCTTC
TRBJ2-1 | TRBV6-2/TRBV6-3 | NA | few | CASSYSRGGLLLNEQFF | TGTGCCAGCAGTTACTCGAGGGGGGGACTCCTGCTGAATGAGCAGTTCTTC
TRBJ2-2 | TRBV6-5 | TRBD2 | NA | CASRTGGSRELFF | TGTGCCAGCAGGACGGGGGGGAGCCGGGAGCTGTTTTTT
TRBJ1-2 | TRBV7-2 | TRBD1 | NA | CASSLQGKDGYTF | TGTGCCAGCAGCCTACAGGGGAAGGATGGCTACACCTTC
TRBJ2-1 | TRBV11-3 | NA | NA | CASSFGGRTYNEQFF | TGTGCCAGCAGCTTCGGGGGACGTACCTACAATGAGCAGTTCTTC
TRBJ1-2 | TRBV18 | TRBD1 | NA | CASSRGAGTGYGYTF | TGTGCCAGCTCACGGGGAGCCGGGACAGGCTATGGCTACACCTTC
TRBJ1-1 | TRBV7-2 | TRBD1 | NA | CASIPGGVNTEAFF | TGTGCCAGCATCCCAGGGGGCGTGAACACTGAAGCTTTCTTT
TRBJ2-1 | TRBV18 | NA | NA | CASSPGLEVYGGEQFF | TGTGCCAGCTCACCAGGCCTAGAGGTGTACGGTGGTGAGCAGTTCTTC
TRBJ2-1 | TRBV18 | TRBD2 | NA | CASSPLAGVAYNEQFF | TGTGCCAGCTCACCACTAGCGGGAGTGGCCTACAATGAGCAGTTCTTC
TRBJ2-5 | TRBV5-1 | TRBD2 | NA | CASTRGGQETQYF | TGCGCCAGCACCCGGGGGGGTCAAGAGACCCAGTACTTC
TRBJ1-5 | TRBV2 | TRBD1 | NA | CASSQTGQNQPQHF | TGTGCCAGCAGTCAGACAGGGCAAAATCAGCCCCAGCATTTT
TRBJ2-7 | TRBV24-1 | NA | NA | CATSDPLGTFTYEQYF | TGTGCCACCAGTGATCCACTGGGGACTTTCACCTACGAGCAGTACTTC
TRBJ1-2 | TRBV19 | NA | NA | CASNGGSGYTF | TGTGCCAGTAACGGGGGATCTGGCTACACCTTC
TRBJ1-2 | TRBV25-1 | NA | NA | CASSPGVGGYTF | TGTGCCAGCAGCCCAGGGGTGGGAGGCTACACCTTC
TRBJ1-2 | TRBV19 | NA | NA | CASSISGPAGRNGYTF | TGTGCCAGTAGTATATCGGGACCGGCAGGGAGGAATGGCTACACCTTC
TRBJ2-6 | TRBV7-2 | NA | NA | CASSFSPGANVLTF | TGTGCCAGCAGCTTCAGTCCCGGGGCCAACGTCCTGACTTTC
TRBJ1-5 | TRBV7-9 | NA | NA | CASRPDGGNQPQHF | TGTGCCAGCAGGCCTGATGGAGGCAATCAGCCCCAGCATTTT
TRBJ1-2 | TRBV6-5 | TRBD1 | NA | CALGQGSYGYTF | TGTGCCCTGGGACAGGGTTCCTATGGCTACACCTTC
TRBJ1-3 | TRBV19 | NA | few | CASSRDWWQATSGNTIYF | TGTGCCAGTAGTAGGGACTGGTGGCAGGCGACCTCTGGAAACACCATATATTTT
TRBJ2-1 | TRBV7-3 | TRBD1 | NA | CASSQTGGSYNEQFF | TGTGCCAGCAGCCAGACAGGGGGGTCCTACAATGAGCAGTTCTTC
TRBJ2-1 | TRBV11-2 | NA | NA | CASSPGLETYNEQFF | TGTGCCAGCAGCCCTGGACTGGAAACCTACAATGAGCAGTTCTTC
TRBJ1-1 | TRBV29-1 | NA | NA | CSVERGEENTEAFF | TGCAGCGTTGAACGTGGGGAGGAGAACACTGAAGCTTTCTTT
TRBJ2-6 | TRBV27 | TRBD1 | once | CASSNRRTGHFSGANVLTF | TGTGCCAGCAGTAACCGTCGGACAGGGCATTTCTCTGGGGCCAACGTCCTGACTTTC
TRBJ1-1 | TRBV7-9 | NA | NA | CASSLARLPEAFF | TGTGCCAGCAGCTTAGCGCGTCTCCCTGAAGCTTTCTTT
TRBJ2-5 | TRBV11-3 | TRBD2 | NA | CASSPRSSGSGETQYF | TGTGCCAGCAGCCCAAGGTCTAGCGGGTCGGGAGAGACCCAGTACTTC
TRBJ1-5 | TRBV10-3 | NA | NA | CAISEVWANNQPQHF | TGTGCCATCAGTGAAGTTTGGGCTAACAATCAGCCCCAGCATTTT
TRBJ1-2 | TRBV30 | NA | NA | CAWTPPGQTSGGYTF | TGTGCCTGGACGCCGCCAGGACAGACTTCGGGTGGCTACACCTTC
TRBJ2-7 | TRBV5-4 | NA | NA | CASSDRRQLSREQYF | TGTGCCAGCAGCGACCGGCGGCAGTTATCTAGGGAGCAGTACTTC
TRBJ2-7 | TRBV27 | TRBD1 | NA | CASSPRQGSYEQYF | TGTGCCAGCAGTCCCCGACAGGGGTCCTACGAGCAGTACTTC
TRBJ1-4 | TRBV7-2 | NA | NA | CASSPYRGAGEKLFF | TGTGCCAGCAGCCCCTACCGGGGGGCAGGTGAAAAACTGTTTTTT
TRBJ1-6 | TRBV7-2 | TRBD1 | NA | CASSLVGGENSPLHF | TGTGCCAGCAGCTTAGTAGGGGGCGAAAATTCACCCCTCCACTTT
TRBJ2-1 | TRBV6-5 | TRBD2 | few | CASRSTTSGSYEQFF | TGTGCCAGCAGGAGTACGACTAGCGGGAGCTATGAGCAGTTCTTC